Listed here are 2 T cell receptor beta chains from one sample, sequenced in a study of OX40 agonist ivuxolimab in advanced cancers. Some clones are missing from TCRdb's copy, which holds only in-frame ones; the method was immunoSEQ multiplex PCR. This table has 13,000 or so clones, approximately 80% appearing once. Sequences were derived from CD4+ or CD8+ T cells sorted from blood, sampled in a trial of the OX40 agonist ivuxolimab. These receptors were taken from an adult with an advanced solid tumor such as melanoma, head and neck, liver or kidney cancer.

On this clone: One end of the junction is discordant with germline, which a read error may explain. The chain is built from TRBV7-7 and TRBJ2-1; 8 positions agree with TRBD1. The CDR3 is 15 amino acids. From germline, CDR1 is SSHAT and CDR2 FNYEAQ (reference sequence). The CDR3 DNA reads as TGTGCTAGCAGCTTGGAACAGGGGGTAATCAATGAGCAGTTCTTC. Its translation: CASSLEQGVINEQFF. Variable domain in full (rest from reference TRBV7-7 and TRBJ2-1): GAGVSQSPRYKVTKRGQDVTLRCDPISSHATLYWYQQALGQGPEFLTYFNYEAQPDKSGLPSDRFSAERPEGSISTLTIQRTEQRDSAMYRCASSLEQGVINEQFFGPGTRLTVL.

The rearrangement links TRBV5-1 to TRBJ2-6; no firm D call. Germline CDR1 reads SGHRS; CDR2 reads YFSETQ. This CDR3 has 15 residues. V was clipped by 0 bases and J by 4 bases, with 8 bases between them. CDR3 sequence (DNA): TGCGCCAGCAGCTTGGGGTCATCCGGGGCCAACGTCCTGACTTTC. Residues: CASSLGSSGANVLTF. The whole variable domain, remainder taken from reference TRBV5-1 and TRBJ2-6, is KAGVTQTPRYLIKTRGQQVTLSCSPISGHRSVSWYQQTPGQGLQFLFEYFSETQRNKGNFPGRFSGRQFSNSRSEMNVSTLELGDSALYLCASSLGSSGANVLTFGAGSRLTVL.